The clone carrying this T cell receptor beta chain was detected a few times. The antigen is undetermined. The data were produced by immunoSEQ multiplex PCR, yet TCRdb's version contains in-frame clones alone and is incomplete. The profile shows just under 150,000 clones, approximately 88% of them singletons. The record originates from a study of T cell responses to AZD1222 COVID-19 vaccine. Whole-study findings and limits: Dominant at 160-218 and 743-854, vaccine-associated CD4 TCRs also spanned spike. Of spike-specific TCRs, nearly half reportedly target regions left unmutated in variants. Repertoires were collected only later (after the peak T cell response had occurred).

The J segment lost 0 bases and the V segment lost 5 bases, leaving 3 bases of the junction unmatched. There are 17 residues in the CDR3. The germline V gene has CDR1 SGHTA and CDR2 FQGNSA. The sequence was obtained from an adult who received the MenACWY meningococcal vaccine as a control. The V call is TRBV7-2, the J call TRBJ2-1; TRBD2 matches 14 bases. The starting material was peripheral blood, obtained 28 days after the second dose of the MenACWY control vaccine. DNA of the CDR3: TGTGCCAGCAGCCAGACTAGCGGGGGGGGCTCCTACAATGAGCAGTTCTTC. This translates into CASSQTSGGGSYNEQFF.